This T cell receptor (beta chain) was retrieved from a study of CD8+ T cells in alopecia areata. Study details: The study gave treated patients oral tofacitinib at 5 to 10 mg twice daily. Overall study results and limits: Lesional tissue from the scalp (especially in alopecia totalis/universalis) showed higher clonality than normal scalp.

V was pared by 5 bases and J by 0 bases, with 16 bases of the junction left unmatched. CDR1 SGHAT and CDR2 FQNNGV come from the germline V gene. The CDR3 spans 18 residues. Sequencing used cDNA as its template, made by extracting RNA and reverse transcribing it. The assay was immunoSEQ multiplex PCR, and TCRdb's table has in-frame clones only and misses some. The table includes 130,000 to 150,000 clones, approximately 50% detected once. Comment on this clone: Antigen: not known.

It was from PBMCs that CD4+ and CD8+ T cells were sorted. The V and J genes are TRBV11-2 and TRBJ2-7, with 7 bases identical to TRBD1. This clonotype was obtained from a human donor with alopecia areata. The specimen was CD4+ T cells sorted from blood, collected at week 0. The CDR3 protein is CASSPLSRNRGSSYEQYF. The DNA for the CDR3 is TGTGCCAGCAGCCCCCTCTCGCGTAACAGGGGCAGCTCCTACGAGCAGTACTTC. Variable domain in full (rest from reference TRBV11-2 and TRBJ2-7): EAGVAQSPRYKIIEKRQSVAFWCNPISGHATLYWYQQILGQGPKLLIQFQNNGVVDDSQLPKDRFSAERLKGVDSTLKIQPAKLEDSAVYLCASSPLSRNRGSSYEQYFGPGTRLTVT.